The present TCR beta chain was sequenced within a study of shared clonotypes between healthy human individuals. As for the study in general: The study used three CD4 naive, three CD4 memory, two CD8 naive and one CD8 memory plate per donor.

Points on this clone: Its antigen is unknown.

V dropped 5 bases and J dropped 0; count of bases not matched to a gene: 12. CDR3 length: 17 residues. Per germline, CDR1 LGHNA and CDR2 YNFKEQ. Only CD45RO-negative cells positively selected for CCR7 counted as naive CD8 cells, so terminally differentiated effector memory CD45RA+ cells were excluded. Template for every sorted-subset replicate PCR totaled around 200 ng DNA, approximately 30,000 T cell genomes. Libraries were prepared by immunoSEQ multiplex PCR; TCRdb keeps only in-frame clonotypes and omits some of them. The table includes approximately 1.9 million clones, 80% to 95% detected once. General study results and limits: Relative to clonotypes present in all four donors, those not shared had lower generation probabilities.

V gene TRBV4-2 combines with J gene TRBJ2-7; 8 nucleotides line up with TRBD2. This TCR derives from a man aged 18 to 30 in good health. Some clones in this sample may be carry-over from other donors' samples. Sequenced sample: naive CD8+ T cells from PBMCs. The CDR3 DNA reads TGTGCCAGCAGCGCCCGACTAGCGAGACCTAGCTCCTACGAGCAGTACTTC. As protein: CASSARLARPSSYEQYF.